The source of this T cell receptor (beta chain) is a study of blood T cell repertoires in COVID-19. Authors' methods: Amplifying reference gene primers gave estimates of nucleated cell counts. Here immunoSEQ multiplex PCR was the method, and the copy in TCRdb shows in-frame clones only, minus some. V and J calls and clone size are as listed in that table; D and trimming were resolved from the DNA. Of some 200,000 clones listed, roughly 80% are singletons. This clone was counted once. With 6 bases removed from V and 9 bases from J, the gap between germline ends came to 17 bases. Germline V gene sequence: CDR1 SEHNR, CDR2 FQNEAQ (reference sequence). The CDR3 is made up of 13 amino acids.

This receptor was identified in a woman in her twenties or thirties who had recovered from COVID-19. J is TRBJ1-1 and V is TRBV7-9, with a tentative D call TRBD1 (5 bases). Source material: peripheral blood. CDR3 sequence: CASRTGRDFQAFF. CDR3 DNA sequence: TGTGCCAGCAGAACAGGTCGGGACTTTCAAGCTTTCTTT.